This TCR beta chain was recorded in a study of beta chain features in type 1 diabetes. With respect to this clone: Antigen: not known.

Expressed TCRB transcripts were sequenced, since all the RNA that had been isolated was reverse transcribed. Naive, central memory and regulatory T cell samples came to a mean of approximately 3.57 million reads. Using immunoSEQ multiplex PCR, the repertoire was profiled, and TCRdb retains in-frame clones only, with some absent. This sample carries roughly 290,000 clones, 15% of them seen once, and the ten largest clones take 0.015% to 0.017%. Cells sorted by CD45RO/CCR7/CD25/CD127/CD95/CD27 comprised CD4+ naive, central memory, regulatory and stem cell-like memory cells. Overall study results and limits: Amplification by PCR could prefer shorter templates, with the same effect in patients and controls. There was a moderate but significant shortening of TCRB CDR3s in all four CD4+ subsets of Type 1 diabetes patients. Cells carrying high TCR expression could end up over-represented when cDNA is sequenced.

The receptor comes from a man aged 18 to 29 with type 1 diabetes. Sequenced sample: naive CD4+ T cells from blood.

For the CDR3, the DNA is TGCAGTGCTAGAGGAGTTACGCAGTATTTT. Encoded protein: CSARGVTQYF. This rearrangement joins TRBV20-1 to TRBJ2-3; D gene uncertain. Germline loops: CDR1 DFQATT, CDR2 SNEGSKA (reference sequence). V was trimmed by 1 base and J by 8 bases, leaving 4 bases between them. The CDR3 totals 10 residues.